This is a list of T cell receptor beta chains from one sample in a study of Graves' ophthalmopathy and Graves' hyperthyroidism. MiXCR was run by TCRdb on the multiplex PCR reads, yielding one entry per CDR3 protein. The sample contains around 1.1 million distinct CDR3 sequences, 35% to 40% of which appear only once. The sample comprised peripheral blood or thyroid tissue (not recorded which). These receptors were collected from an adult man with Graves' hyperthyroidism. Both conserved end residues are part of each CDR3. A D gene is named only where the DNA matches it firmly. Clone size appears in some rows only: once, few, many, or a class for an expanded clone.

>TRBJ1-5|TRBD1|TRBV19|.
CASSIRVGQAGHF
TGTGCCAGTAGCATCAGGGTCGGACAGGCCGGCCATTTT
>TRBJ2-7|.|TRBV20-1|.
CSAREGTGIFYEQYF
TGCAGTGCTAGAGAGGGAACAGGGATTTTCTACGAGCAGTACTTC
>TRBJ2-2|.|TRBV5-1|.
CASRPYRDSYTGELFF
TGCGCCAGCAGGCCTTACCGGGACTCCTACACCGGGGAGCTGTTTTTT
>TRBJ2-7|TRBD1|TRBV15|many
CATSRGDRGYEQYF
TGTGCCACCAGCAGAGGGGACAGGGGTTACGAGCAGTACTTC
>TRBJ1-5|.|TRBV20-1|many
CSAGGLGRQPQHF
TGCAGTGCTGGGGGGTTGGGGAGACAGCCCCAGCATTTT
>TRBJ1-3|.|TRBV5-1|once
CASSSQGRISGNTIYF
TGCGCCAGCAGCTCACAAGGACGGATCTCTGGAAACACCATATATTTT
>TRBJ2-7|.|TRBV15|many
CATSLGSYEQYF
TGTGCCACCAGCCTCGGGTCCTACGAGCAGTACTTC
>TRBJ2-7|.|TRBV20-1|.
CSAIAGDGSYEQYF
TGCAGTGCTATTGCAGGGGACGGGTCCTACGAGCAGTACTTC
>TRBJ2-2|.|TRBV10-3|many
CATQLNTGELFF
TGTGCCACCCAGCTGAACACCGGGGAGCTGTTTTTT
>TRBJ1-5|.|TRBV29-1|.
CSVESSGNYEQHF
TGCAGCGTTGAATCTAGCGGGAATTACGAGCAGCATTTT
>TRBJ2-5|.|TRBV7-2|many
CASSWGHIQETQYF
TGTGCCAGCAGCTGGGGACACATCCAAGAGACCCAGTACTTC
>TRBJ2-7|.|TRBV10-3|.
CATHIQGTSEQYF
TGTGCCACTCACATACAGGGCACCTCCGAGCAGTACTTC
>TRBJ1-5|.|TRBV19|few
CASSLGGRHQPQHF
TGTGCCAGTAGTTTGGGAGGTCGCCATCAGCCCCAGCATTTT
>TRBJ2-7|TRBD2|TRBV12-3/TRBV12-4|few
CASNPAAGGGQYF
TGTGCCAGCAACCCGGCGGCGGGAGGCGGGCAGTACTTC
>TRBJ2-2|TRBD2|TRBV9|.
CASSLTAWTSTGELSF
TGTGCCAGCAGCCTCACAGCATGGACTAGCACCGGGGAGCTGTCTTTT
>TRBJ1-1|.|TRBV13|few
CASRLIRAGENTEAFF
TGTGCCAGCAGATTGATTCGCGCAGGCGAGAACACTGAAGCTTTCTTT
>TRBJ1-4|.|TRBV7-9|many
CASSSPKRAGSNEKLFF
TGTGCCAGCAGCTCTCCCAAAAGGGCCGGAAGTAATGAAAAACTGTTTTTT
>TRBJ2-7|TRBD2|TRBV12-3/TRBV12-4|few
CASSATSGIATEQYF
TGTGCCAGCAGTGCTACTAGCGGGATAGCTACGGAGCAGTACTTC
>TRBJ1-1|.|TRBV7-9|many
CASSHTGRNTEAFF
TGTGCCAGCAGCCACACAGGGAGGAACACTGAAGCTTTCTTT
>TRBJ1-2|.|TRBV10-1|.
CASSEGTDYGYTF
TGCGCCAGCAGCGAGGGAACGGACTATGGCTACACCTTC
>TRBJ1-4|TRBD1|TRBV12-3/TRBV12-4|.
CASSPPGGIREKLFF
TGTGCCAGCAGCCCGCCAGGGGGTATCAGGGAAAAACTGTTTTTT
>TRBJ1-1|TRBD1|TRBV2|many
CASSDRQGNTEAFF
TGCGCCAGCAGTGATAGACAGGGGAACACTGAAGCTTTCTTT
>TRBJ1-5|TRBD1|TRBV2|.
CASSEAPGGIGTEHF
TGTGCCAGCAGTGAAGCCCCAGGGGGCATCGGGACCGAGCATTTT
>TRBJ2-7|TRBD1|TRBV6-6|many
CAVGQGSYEQYF
TGTGCCGTCGGACAGGGATCCTACGAGCAGTACTTC
>TRBJ2-5|.|TRBV7-2|many
CASSSAGSETQYF
TGTGCCAGCAGCTCCGCCGGTTCGGAGACCCAGTACTTC
>TRBJ1-1|.|TRBV6-2/TRBV6-3|few
CASSYPGRGNTEAFF
TGTGCCAGCAGTTACCCGGGGCGGGGGAACACTGAAGCTTTCTTT
>TRBJ2-7|.|TRBV15|many
CATSRDTGGEQYF
TGTGCCACCAGCAGGGACACCGGCGGCGAGCAGTACTTC
>TRBJ2-5|.|TRBV7-2|many
CASSSQGVPGMTWETQYF
TGTGCCAGCAGCTCCCAAGGAGTCCCGGGGATGACTTGGGAGACCCAGTACTTC
>TRBJ1-5|TRBD1|TRBV10-3|.
CASSFGSGQGIGNQPQHF
TGTGCCAGCAGTTTCGGTTCCGGACAGGGGATAGGCAATCAGCCCCAGCATTTT
>TRBJ1-1|.|TRBV29-1|.
CSAGGTNENTEAFF
TGCAGCGCGGGGGGGACTAATGAAAACACTGAAGCTTTCTTT
>TRBJ2-2|.|TRBV20-1|many
CSATRASGTPLTGELFF
TGCAGTGCTACTAGGGCTTCCGGGACTCCCCTCACCGGGGAGCTGTTTTTT
>TRBJ2-5|.|TRBV25-1|once
CACSARGGSTQYF
.
>TRBJ1-5|.|TRBV7-2|many
CASGYLGVPQPQHF
TGTGCCAGCGGATACCTGGGGGTTCCTCAGCCCCAGCATTTT
>TRBJ1-2|TRBD1|TRBV20-1|.
CSARVRGPENGYTF
TGCAGTGCTAGAGTTAGGGGGCCTGAGAATGGCTACACCTTC
>TRBJ2-2|.|TRBV7-9|.
CASSSGTHTNTGELFF
TGTGCCAGCAGCTCCGGGACCCACACGAACACCGGGGAGCTGTTTTTT
>TRBJ1-6|.|TRBV10-2|many
CASSVRADNSPLHF
TGCGCCAGCAGTGTCCGCGCAGATAATTCACCCCTCCACTTT
>TRBJ2-7|.|TRBV7-9|many
CASSFAQVYYEQYF
TGTGCCAGCAGCTTTGCGCAGGTTTACTACGAGCAGTACTTC
>TRBJ1-5|TRBD1|TRBV5-1|once
CASSLEGQGASQPQHF
TGCGCCAGCAGCTTGGAGGGACAGGGGGCGAGTCAGCCCCAGCATTTT
>TRBJ2-5|.|TRBV29-1|many
CSGLTRKTQYF
TGCAGCGGATTGACAAGGAAGACCCAGTACTTC
>TRBJ1-1|.|TRBV25-1|.
CASSQGLWQVLGDTEAFF
TGCGCCAGCAGCCAAGGGCTTTGGCAGGTTCTCGGTGACACTGAAGCTTTCTTT
>TRBJ1-6|.|TRBV20-1|many
CSARPLGDGDYSPLHF
TGCAGTGCTAGGCCTCTTGGGGACGGGGATTATTCACCCCTCCACTTT
>TRBJ1-1|.|TRBV20-1|.
CSATGQGWGTEAFF
TGCAGTGCCACCGGGCAGGGGTGGGGAACTGAAGCTTTCTTT
>TRBJ1-1|.|TRBV11-2|many
CASRTNVGSEAFF
TGTGCCAGCAGAACTAATGTAGGGTCTGAAGCTTTCTTT
>TRBJ1-6|.|TRBV5-1|many
CASSVGQSDSPLHF
TGCGCCAGCAGCGTTGGACAGAGCGATTCACCCCTCCACTTT
>TRBJ2-7|.|TRBV2|few
CASRAGQRYYEQYF
TGTGCCAGCAGGGCCGGACAGAGATATTACGAGCAGTACTTC
>TRBJ2-5|.|TRBV7-2|many
CASSPNGLIRETQYF
TGTGCCAGCAGCCCTAACGGCCTGATACGGGAGACCCAGTACTTC
>TRBJ2-7|.|TRBV3-1|few
CASSQVASGQGEQYF
TGTGCCAGCAGCCAAGTGGCAAGTGGCCAAGGGGAGCAGTACTTC
>TRBJ1-1|TRBD1|TRBV5-1|few
CASSSQGTTEAFF
TGCGCCAGCAGCTCACAGGGGACCACTGAAGCTTTCTTT
>TRBJ1-2|TRBD1|TRBV29-1|.
CSDTGGADYGYTF
TGCAGCGACACAGGGGGCGCGGACTATGGCTACACCTTC
>TRBJ1-1|.|TRBV10-1|many
CASSESRTDGAFF
TGCGCCAGCAGTGAGTCGCGGACAGACGGAGCTTTCTTT